Listed below are T cell receptor beta chains from one sample, sequenced in a study of blood T cell repertoires in COVID-19. Profiled with immunoSEQ multiplex PCR; TCRdb holds only in-frame clones, not every one. There are under 350,000 clones in the sample; roughly 85% occur only once, and approximately 4.4% lies in the top ten. The sample consisted of PBMCs or T cells enriched from blood (not recorded which). Receptors were obtained from a woman between 40 and 50 years old with acute COVID-19. The CDR3 runs from the conserved cysteine through the conserved F or W. The order of the fields is CDR3 length, V gene, J gene, D gene, clone size, CDR3 protein, CDR3 DNA. The D gene is left open where the match is weak. Not all rows give a size; the values are once, few, many and, for expanded clones, a class.

>16|TRBV5-1|TRBJ2-1|NA|NA
CASSLGPTGTHNEQFF
TGCGCCAGCAGCTTGGGCCCCACAGGGACCCACAATGAGCAGTTCTTC
>15|TRBV18|TRBJ1-1|NA|NA
CASSQQGGENTEAFF
TGTGCCAGCTCCCAACAGGGAGGGGAGAACACTGAAGCTTTCTTT
>14|TRBV30|TRBJ2-1|TRBD2|NA
CAWSVSGGDNEQFF
TGTGCCTGGAGTGTTAGCGGGGGGGACAATGAGCAGTTCTTC
>16|TRBV14|TRBJ1-4|NA|NA
CASSQGYGRGNEKLFF
TGTGCCAGCAGCCAAGGGTACGGCAGGGGTAATGAAAAACTGTTTTTT
>14|TRBV4-2|TRBJ1-2|NA|NA
CASSQDHGGAGYTF
TGTGCCAGCAGCCAAGACCACGGGGGGGCTGGCTACACCTTC
>15|TRBV7-2|TRBJ2-2|NA|NA
CASSLWEANTGELFF
TGTGCCAGCAGCTTGTGGGAGGCGAACACCGGGGAGCTGTTTTTT
>18|TRBV6-6|TRBJ2-5|TRBD2|NA
CASSPRLAGGRNKETQYF
TGTGCCAGCAGTCCGAGACTAGCGGGGGGGCGAAATAAAGAGACCCAGTACTTC
>17|TRBV4-1|TRBJ1-1|NA|NA
CASSQDSSGFRGTEAFF
TGCGCCAGCAGCCAAGATTCTTCGGGGTTTCGTGGGACTGAAGCTTTCTTT
>15|TRBV19|TRBJ2-7|TRBD2|NA
CASSISLAGSYEQYF
TGTGCCAGTAGTATTAGCCTAGCGGGATCGTACGAGCAGTACTTC
>16|TRBV7-3|TRBJ1-6|NA|few
CASSLNRAGDSSPLHF
TGTGCCAGCAGCTTAAATCGGGCAGGGGATTCGTCACCCCTCCACTTT
>16|TRBV7-9|TRBJ2-1|NA|NA
CASSSNLALTYNEQFF
TGTGCCAGCAGCTCCAACTTAGCGCTCACCTACAATGAGCAGTTCTTC
>15|TRBV27|TRBJ1-6|NA|NA
CASSPAVGVGSPLHF
TGTGCCAGCAGTCCGGCCGTCGGGGTAGGTTCACCCCTCCACTTT
>13|TRBV5-5|TRBJ1-2|NA|NA
CASSLAGNYGYTF
TGTGCCAGCAGCTTGGCAGGCAACTATGGCTACACCTTC
>18|TRBV15|TRBJ2-3|TRBD2|NA
CATSRDSAGGFSTDTQYF
TGTGCCACCAGCAGAGATTCGGCGGGGGGGTTTAGCACAGATACGCAGTATTTT
>18|TRBV3-1/TRBV3-2|TRBJ2-3|TRBD2|once
CASTTCDGGGSGTDTQYF
TGTGCCAGCACGACATGTGACGGGGGGGGTTCTGGCACAGATACGCAGTATTTT
>11|TRBV5-8|TRBJ2-4|NA|NA
CASSLGLVGYF
TGTGCCAGCAGCTTGGGACTAGTTGGTTACTTC
>16|TRBV6-5|TRBJ2-2|TRBD2|NA
CASSYSGLVGTGELFF
TGTGCCAGCAGTTACTCGGGACTAGTGGGGACCGGGGAGCTGTTTTTT
>14|TRBV7-2|TRBJ2-7|NA|NA
CASSSTEISYEQYF
TGTGCCAGCAGCTCGACGGAGATCTCCTACGAGCAGTACTTC
>17|TRBV3-1/TRBV3-2|TRBJ2-5|TRBD2|NA
CASSQERTSGRAETQYF
TGTGCCAGCAGCCAAGAAAGGACTAGCGGGAGGGCCGAGACCCAGTACTTC
>14|TRBV28|TRBJ1-3|NA|NA
CASSLTQATNTIYF
TGTGCCAGCAGTTTAACACAGGCGACGAACACCATATATTTT
>15|TRBV5-5|TRBJ2-3|NA|NA
CASSFRDLSTDTQYF
TGTGCCAGCAGCTTCAGGGACTTGAGCACAGATACGCAGTATTTT
>14|TRBV28|TRBJ2-3|TRBD2|NA
CASTGGLAGDTQYF
TGTGCCAGCACCGGAGGACTAGCGGGAGATACGCAGTATTTT
>15|TRBV7-3|TRBJ2-2|TRBD1|NA
CASSSDRTGTGELFF
TGTGCCAGCAGCTCCGATCGGACAGGGACGGGGGAGCTGTTTTTT
>16|TRBV4-3|TRBJ2-1|TRBD2|NA
CASSQDSGVHYNEQFF
TGCGCCAGCAGCCAAGATAGCGGGGTACACTACAATGAGCAGTTCTTC
>14|TRBV27|TRBJ2-1|TRBD2|NA
CASSPGGAGDEQFF
TGTGCCAGCAGTCCGGGAGGGGCGGGTGATGAGCAGTTCTTC
>13|TRBV7-2|TRBJ1-1|NA|NA
CASSPLGQGGAFF
TGTGCCAGCAGCCCCCTTGGGCAGGGAGGTGCTTTCTTT
>14|TRBV28|TRBJ1-2|NA|NA
CASSVNRVYYGYTF
TGTGCCAGCAGTGTCAACAGGGTGTACTATGGCTACACCTTC
>15|TRBV28|TRBJ2-2|TRBD1|NA
CASSYTGVGTGELFF
TGTGCCAGCAGTTATACAGGGGTTGGCACCGGGGAGCTGTTTTTT
>16|TRBV5-1|TRBJ2-7|NA|NA
CASSLGLSRGSYEQYF
TGCGCCAGCAGCTTGGGGTTGAGCAGGGGATCCTACGAGCAGTACTTC